The 3 T cell receptor beta chains reported below all come from one sample, sequenced in a study of cytomegalovirus exposure and HLA in healthy donors. Primers for the PCR totalled 60 Vbeta and 13 Jbeta. Clones were sequenced by immunoSEQ multiplex PCR, and TCRdb holds only the in-frame ones, with some missing. This sample has about 120,000 clones, with around 82% found just once. Input material: PBMCs. The source is a female donor in good health and CMV-seronegative.

The rearrangement uses TRBV4-1 and TRBJ2-1; maybe TRBD1 (5 bases). The CDR3 has 13 amino acids. V gave up 2 bases and J gave up 10 bases, with 12 bases separating them. Germline V gives CDR1 MGHRA, CDR2 YSYEKL. For the CDR3, the DNA is TGCGCCAGCAGCCAAATCAGGGTTTCGGAGCAGTTCTTC. It encodes CASSQIRVSEQFF.

The genes are TRBV9 and TRBJ2-1; 8 bases fit TRBD2. The CDR3 sequence is 15 residues long. Germline V gene lookup returns CDR1 SGDLS and CDR2 YYNGEE. The V and J ends lost 2 bases and 7 bases, in that order; junction bases with no gene match: 8. DNA of the CDR3: TGTGCCAGCAGCGTGTCTAGCGGGTCCAGTAATGAGCAGTTCTTC. This codes for CASSVSSGSSNEQFF.

On this clone: The DNA is omitted, as the CDR3 cannot be located on it reliably, and the CDR3 follows TCRdb's listing. The chain carries TRBV29-1 and TRBJ1-2; the table's D gene call, TRBD1, was not cross checked with the DNA. The CDR3 has 13 residues if both end residues are counted. Germline values: CDR1 SQVTM, CDR2 ANQGSEA. This CDR3 is CSVGQGANYGHTF.